The 8 T cell receptor beta chains below were found in one sample sequenced in a study of blood T cell repertoires in COVID-19 (dated by TCRdb to about 2020). Library creation used the immunoSEQ multiplex PCR assay. This immuneACCESS table, as held by TCRdb, lists in-frame sequences with V and J called but not all clones. Of the missing ones, under half trace to an unresolved V gene in checked studies; the others have no known cause. This sample has 250,000 to 300,000 clones in its table, and 75% to 85% of those were observed once. The top ten clones comprise roughly 5.3% of the sample. The sample was peripheral blood. Every receptor here comes from a man aged 50 to 59 with active or convalescent COVID-19.

The genes are TRBV24-1 and TRBJ1-4; the D gene is possibly TRBD1 (6 bases). CDR1 is KGHDR and CDR2 is SFDVKD in the germline V gene. CDR3 size: 11 residues. V lost 11 bases and J 17 bases, leaving 20 bases between the germline ends. CDR3 DNA: TGTGCCAACGGTGGGGGCGTGGCCTTTTTTTTT. This translates into CANGGGVAFFF.

This clone came up once. The chain couples TRBV20-1 to TRBJ2-7; D is possibly TRBD1 (5 bases). There are 11 residues in the CDR3. V dropped 6 bases and J dropped 3 bases, with 9 bases sitting between them. Germline lookup yields CDR1 DFQATT and CDR2 SNEGSKA (reference sequence). DNA for the CDR3: TGCAGTGCCCAGCAGGGCTACGAGCAGTACTTC. Residues: CSAQQGYEQYF.

This chain uses TRBV18 with TRBJ1-3, with D tentatively TRBD1 (6 bases). Looked up from germline, CDR1 is KGHSH and CDR2 is LQKENI. Trimming cost V 3 bases and J 6 bases, with 15 bases left between them. This CDR3 is 15 amino acids long. Here the CDR3 reads CASSPSPTGPNTIYF. CDR3 sequence (DNA): TGTGCCAGCTCACCCTCCCCGACAGGTCCAAACACCATATATTTT.

This chain connects TRBV27 to TRBJ2-3; 9 bases map to TRBD2. The CDR3 has 15 amino acids. Looked up from germline, CDR1 is MNHEY and CDR2 is SMNVEV (reference sequence). After removal of 7 bases from V and 4 bases from J, the junction contained 9 bases not matched to a gene. In DNA form, the CDR3 reads TGTGCCAGCAAGGCAGGCGGGAGGGGGGCAGATACGCAGTATTTT. This gives the protein CASKAGGRGADTQYF.

The V and J genes are TRBV7-6 and TRBJ2-3; 10 bases align to TRBD2. The length of the CDR3 is 15 residues. Germline V lookup: CDR1 SGHVS, CDR2 FNYEAQ. The J segment lost 1 base and the V segment lost 4 bases, leaving 2 bases of the junction unmatched. Here the CDR3 DNA reads TGTGCCAGCAGCTGGAGCGGGAGGGGCACAGATACGCAGTATTTT. Translated: CASSWSGRGTDTQYF.

The J gene is TRBJ1-1, the V gene TRBV19, with D uncertain. The CDR3 runs to 15 residues. The germline CDR1 and CDR2 sequences are LNHDA and SQIVND (reference sequence). Trimming took off 6 bases at V and 0 bases at J, with 14 bases between the two ends. CDR3 DNA: TGTGCCAGTAGGCCTAAGAGAAACCTGAACACTGAAGCTTTCTTT. Translated, it gives CASRPKRNLNTEAFF.

V usage is TRBV2 and J usage is TRBJ2-5; the match to TRBD2 covers 11 bases. CDR3 length: 16 amino acids. Germline V gene lookup returns CDR1 SNHLY and CDR2 FYNNEI. The V and J ends lost 7 bases and 7 bases, in that order; junction bases with no gene match: 14. The CDR3 is CASTSGSGRAPGTQYF. CDR3 bases: TGTGCCAGCACTTCAGGTAGCGGGAGGGCCCCTGGGACCCAGTACTTC.

The table lists this clone with a count of one. The CDR3 coding sequence is TGTGCCTGGAGCGTCGTCCCCTCACTCGTATACTCTGGGGCCAACGTCCTGACTTTC. It translates to CAWSVVPSLVYSGANVLTF. The V and J genes are TRBV30 and TRBJ2-6, with D unclear. V was trimmed by 3 bases and J by 0 bases, leaving 21 bases between them. The CDR3 sequence is 19 residues long. From germline, CDR1 is GTSNPN and CDR2 SVGIG (reference sequence).